The clone carrying this T cell receptor (beta chain) occurred many times. Using its own MiXCR run on the 5' RACE reads, TCRdb lists one record per CDR3 protein. The data contain a few hundred thousand distinct CDR3 sequences, approximately 10% of them seen just once; the ten biggest clones take up over 7%. This sample is drawn from a study of identical twins. Germline V gives CDR1 DFQATT, CDR2 SNEGSKA (reference sequence). V was trimmed by 0 bases and J by 14 bases, leaving 14 bases between them. The CDR3 spans 12 residues. This TCR came from a woman between 50 and 59 years old in good health. The V gene is TRBV20-1, the J gene TRBJ2-1; no clear D. The sequenced material came from naive T cells sorted from blood. CDR3 protein: CSARDYGPEEFF. Here the CDR3 DNA reads TGCAGTGCTAGAGATTACGGGCCAGAGGAGTTCTTC.